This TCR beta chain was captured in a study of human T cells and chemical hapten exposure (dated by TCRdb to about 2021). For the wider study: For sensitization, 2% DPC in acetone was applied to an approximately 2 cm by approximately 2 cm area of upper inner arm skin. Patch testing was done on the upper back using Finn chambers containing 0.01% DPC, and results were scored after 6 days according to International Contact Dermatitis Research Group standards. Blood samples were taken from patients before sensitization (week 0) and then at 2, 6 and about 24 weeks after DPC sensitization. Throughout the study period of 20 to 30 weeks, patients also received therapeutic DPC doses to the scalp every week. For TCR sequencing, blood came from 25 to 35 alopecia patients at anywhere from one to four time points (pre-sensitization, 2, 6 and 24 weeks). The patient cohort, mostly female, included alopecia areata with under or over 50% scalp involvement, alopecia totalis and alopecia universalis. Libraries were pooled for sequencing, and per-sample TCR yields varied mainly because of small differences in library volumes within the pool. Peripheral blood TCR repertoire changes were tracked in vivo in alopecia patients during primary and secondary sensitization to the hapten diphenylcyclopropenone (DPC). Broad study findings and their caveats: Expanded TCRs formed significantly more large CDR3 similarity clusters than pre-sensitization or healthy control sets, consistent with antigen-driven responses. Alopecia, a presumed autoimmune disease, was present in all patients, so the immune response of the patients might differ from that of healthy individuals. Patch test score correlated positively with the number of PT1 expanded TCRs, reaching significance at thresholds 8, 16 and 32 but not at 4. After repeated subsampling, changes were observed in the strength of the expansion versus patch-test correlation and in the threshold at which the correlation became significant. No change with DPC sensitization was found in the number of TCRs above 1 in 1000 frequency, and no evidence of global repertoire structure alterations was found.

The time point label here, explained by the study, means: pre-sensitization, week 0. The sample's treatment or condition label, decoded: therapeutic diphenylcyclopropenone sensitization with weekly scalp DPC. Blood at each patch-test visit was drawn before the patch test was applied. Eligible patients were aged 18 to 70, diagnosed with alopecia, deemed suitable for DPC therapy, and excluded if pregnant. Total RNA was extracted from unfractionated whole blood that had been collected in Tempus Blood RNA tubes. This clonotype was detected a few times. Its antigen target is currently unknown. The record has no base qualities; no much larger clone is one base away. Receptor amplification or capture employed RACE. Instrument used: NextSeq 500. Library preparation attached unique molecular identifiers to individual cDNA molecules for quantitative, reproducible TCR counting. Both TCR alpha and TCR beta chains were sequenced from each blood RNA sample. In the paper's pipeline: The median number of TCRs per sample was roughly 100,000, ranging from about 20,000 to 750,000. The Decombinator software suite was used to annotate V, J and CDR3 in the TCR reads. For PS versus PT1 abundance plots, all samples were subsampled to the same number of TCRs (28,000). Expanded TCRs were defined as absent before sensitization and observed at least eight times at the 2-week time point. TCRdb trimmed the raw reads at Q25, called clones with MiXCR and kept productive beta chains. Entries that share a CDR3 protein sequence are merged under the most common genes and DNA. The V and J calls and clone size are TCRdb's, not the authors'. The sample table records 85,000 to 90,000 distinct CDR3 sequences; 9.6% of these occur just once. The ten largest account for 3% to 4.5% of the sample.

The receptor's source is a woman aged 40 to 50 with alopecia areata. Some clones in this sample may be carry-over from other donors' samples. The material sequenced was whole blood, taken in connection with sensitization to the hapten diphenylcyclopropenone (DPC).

CDR3 loop: CASSLDRGRTEAFF. The DNA sequence is TGTGCCAGCAGTTTGGACAGGGGGAGGACTGAAGCTTTCTTT. Recombination connected TRBV12-3 or TRBV12-4 to TRBJ1-1; 10 central nucleotides agree with TRBD1. Including the terminal cysteine and phenylalanine, the CDR3 comprises 14 residues. The CDR3 DNA has 42 bases and is translated from base 1. The V end gives up 3 bases and the J end 5 bases, leaving 3 bases in the junction not matched to a gene.